Listed here are 26 T cell receptor beta chains from one sample, sequenced in a study of OX40 agonist ivuxolimab in advanced cancers. Data came from immunoSEQ multiplex PCR; TCRdb stores just in-frame clones and leaves some out. The table shows about 21,000 clones, with approximately 85% occurring only once. Sequencing used CD4+ or CD8+ T cells sorted from blood, obtained in a trial of the OX40 agonist ivuxolimab. All receptors derive from an adult with an advanced solid tumor such as melanoma, head and neck, liver or kidney cancer.

CDR3 in DNA: TGTGCCAGCAGTTTATGGAAGAACACCGGGGAGCTGTTTTTT. Translation gives CASSLWKNTGELFF. V usage is TRBV27 and J usage is TRBJ2-2; D not resolved. V was pared by 1 base and J by 1 base, with 4 bases between. This CDR3 spans 14 amino acids. The germline V gene encodes CDR1 MNHEY and CDR2 SMNVEV (reference sequence).

V is TRBV14 and J is TRBJ2-1, with 8 bases that match TRBD2. The V segment lost 9 bases and the J segment 9 bases; nucleotides outside the gene matches: 16. CDR3 length: 15 residues. Germline loops: CDR1 SGHDN, CDR2 FVKESK. This CDR3 is CASAWTSMDMGEQFF. The CDR3 DNA sequence: TGTGCCAGTGCTTGGACTAGCATGGATATGGGTGAGCAGTTCTTC.

The chain carries TRBV5-1 and TRBJ1-6; possibly TRBD1 for D (5 bases). The CDR3 has 18 amino acids. Germline-derived CDR1 and CDR2 are SGHRS and YFSETQ. The V end lost 2 bases, the J end lost 10 bases, and 25 bases lay between the germline ends. CDR3 coding DNA: TGCGCCAGCAGCTTTCTGCCCGGCAGGGCCCTTATTTCCTCACCCCTCCACTTT. Protein: CASSFLPGRALISSPLHF.

The V and J genes are TRBV12-5 and TRBJ2-7; 11 positions match TRBD1. The ends lost 1 base at V and 6 bases at J; junction bases unmatched: 8. The germline CDR1 and CDR2 sequences are LGHNT and FRNRAP. This CDR3 comprises 16 residues. The CDR3 DNA follows: TGTGCTAGTGGTTTGGAAACGGACAGGGGGCAGGGCGAGCAGTACTTC. It yields the protein CASGLETDRGQGEQYF.

The J gene is TRBJ2-6, the V gene TRBV30, with 8 bases aligning to TRBD1. The J segment lost 3 bases and the V segment lost 5 bases, leaving 3 bases of the junction unmatched. The CDR3 length is 14 residues. Germline-derived CDR1 and CDR2 are GTSNPN and SVGIG (reference sequence). The CDR3 region has the DNA TGTGCCTGGGGCAGGGGGCATGGGGCCAACGTCCTGACTTTC. Translating it yields CAWGRGHGANVLTF.

Here the CDR3 DNA reads TGTGCCAGCAGCCCGAAGGACTCAGGGGTTAACTATGGCTACACCTTC. Residues: CASSPKDSGVNYGYTF. The chain couples TRBV9 to TRBJ1-2, with TRBD1 as a possible D gene (6 bases). Germline loops: CDR1 SGDLS, CDR2 YYNGEE. The CDR3 is 16 amino acids. V was cut by 4 bases and J by 1 base, with 17 bases left in between.

To note about this clone: No conserved phenylalanine or tryptophan is present at the end of the CDR3, so a read error is the likely explanation. The chain carries TRBV29-1 and TRBJ1-6; 7 bases line up with TRBD1. This CDR3 has 14 amino acids. The V and J ends lost 4 bases and 7 bases, in that order; junction bases with no gene match: 7. Germline CDR1 reads SQVTM; CDR2 reads ANQGSEA. In DNA form, the CDR3 reads TGCAGCGTTGGATCGGGACAGCCAAATTCACCCCTCCACCTT. The encoded protein is CSVGSGQPNSPLHL.

The rearrangement joins TRBV25-1 to TRBJ2-1; TRBD2 is a possible D gene (6 bases). The V gene's germline CDR1 is MGHDK and CDR2 SYGVNS. The V end lost 10 bases, the J end lost 0 bases, and 22 bases lay between the germline ends. The length of the CDR3 is 17 residues. DNA of the CDR3: TGTGCCAACGGACTACCCAGACGGCCGAGCTCCTACAATGAGCAGTTCTTC. Protein: CANGLPRRPSSYNEQFF.

This chain uses TRBV6-1 with TRBJ1-2; 7 bases map to TRBD1. Unmatched junction bases numbered 16, after V lost 4 bases and J lost 8 bases. CDR3 length equals 16 residues. CDR1 is MNHNS and CDR2 is SASEGT in the germline V gene. CDR3 loop: CASSARPGTDRMGYTF. DNA of the CDR3: TGTGCCAGCAGTGCTCGCCCCGGGACAGACCGAATGGGCTACACCTTC.

There are a few counts of this clone. This chain links TRBV5-4 with TRBJ1-2, with D hard to call. Germline V gene lookup returns CDR1 SGHNT and CDR2 YYREEE (reference sequence). This CDR3 contains 14 residues. The germline V and J ends were trimmed by 3 bases and 0 bases, with 9 bases remaining between them. In DNA form, the CDR3 reads TGTGCCAGCAGCTCAGTAACAGCTAACTATGGCTACACCTTC. As protein: CASSSVTANYGYTF.

This clone was counted once. V gene TRBV7-9 combines with J gene TRBJ2-5, with D possibly TRBD2 on 5 matching bases. Per germline, CDR1 SEHNR and CDR2 FQNEAQ (reference sequence). CDR3 length: 15 amino acids. V gave up 2 bases and J gave up 2 bases, with 12 bases separating them. The CDR3 coding sequence is TGTGCCAGCAGCTTAACCCCCGGGGAACAAGAGACCCAGTACTTC. Translated: CASSLTPGEQETQYF.

V usage is TRBV6-5 and J usage is TRBJ1-2; possibly TRBD1 for D (5 bases). V was cut by 5 bases and J by 8 bases, with 18 bases left in between. Looked up from germline, CDR1 is MNHEY and CDR2 is SVGAGI. This CDR3 is built from 14 residues. The chain's CDR3 is CASSDPQVSGGYTF. CDR3 in DNA: TGTGCCAGCAGTGACCCACAGGTTTCGGGCGGCTACACCTTC.

V usage is TRBV5-1 and J usage is TRBJ2-2; TRBD1 agrees at 8 bases. The V gene end was trimmed by 2 bases and the J gene end by 5 bases; junction bases not matched to a gene: 5. The CDR3 is 15 amino acids. The germline V gene has CDR1 SGHRS and CDR2 YFSETQ. The CDR3 DNA reads as TGCGCCAGCAGCTTTTTACAGGGGGGTACCGGGGAGCTGTTTTTT. This gives the protein CASSFLQGGTGELFF.

This chain joins TRBV9 and TRBJ1-5; 8 bases line up with TRBD1. Germline-derived CDR1 and CDR2 are SGDLS and YYNGEE. Trimming at V came to 0 bases and at J to 1 base, leaving 0 bases not matched to a gene. This CDR3 region has 15 residues. CDR3: CASSVGQGSNQPQHF. The CDR3, as DNA: TGTGCCAGCAGCGTAGGACAGGGGAGCAATCAGCCCCAGCATTTT. Variable domain in full (rest from reference TRBV9 and TRBJ1-5): DSGVTQTPKHLITATGQRVTLRCSPRSGDLSVYWYQQSLDQGLQFLIQYYNGEERAKGNILERFSAQQFPDLHSELNLSSLELGDSALYFCASSVGQGSNQPQHFGDGTRLSIL.

V gene TRBV12-5 combines with J gene TRBJ2-1; no firm D call. Trimming took 3 bases from V and 9 from J, leaving 15 bases between them. CDR3 length equals 14 residues. CDR1 LGHNT and CDR2 FRNRAP come from the germline V gene. The DNA of the CDR3 is TGTGCTAGTGGTTTAGGTGGTGGATGGGGTGAGCAGTTCTTC. Translated: CASGLGGGWGEQFF.

A single count supports this clone. The chain recombines TRBV5-1 with TRBJ1-2; tentative D call: TRBD1 (6 bases). The CDR3 runs to 13 residues. The V end was cut by 5 bases, the J end by 6 bases, with 14 bases between. The germline CDR1 and CDR2 sequences are SGHRS and YFSETQ. CDR3: CASSQQGEDGYTF. The CDR3 nucleotides read TGCGCCAGCAGTCAACAGGGTGAGGATGGCTACACCTTC.

CDR3 DNA sequence: TGCGCCAGCAGCCAAGAGGAGTCCGGTTTCAACACCGGGGAGCTGTTTTTT. Protein product: CASSQEESGFNTGELFF. The chain uses TRBV4-3 and TRBJ2-2; D is unclear. V was trimmed by 0 bases and J by 2 bases, leaving 13 bases between them. The CDR3 consists of 17 residues. Germline V CDR1 and CDR2: LGHNA, YSLEER.

The chain uses TRBV6-5 and TRBJ1-2; D is unclear. From germline, CDR1 is MNHEY and CDR2 SVGAGI. V lost 0 bases, J lost 4 bases, and 3 bases lay in between. The CDR3 covers 12 residues. Written as DNA, the CDR3 is TGTGCCAGCAGTTACTCGGGCTATGGCTACACCTTC. Its protein is CASSYSGYGYTF.

The J gene is TRBJ2-7, the V gene TRBV11-2; D is uncertain. The germline V gene encodes CDR1 SGHAT and CDR2 FQNNGV. The CDR3 covers 13 residues. With 3 bases removed from V and 2 bases from J, the gap between germline ends came to 8 bases. The CDR3 here is CASSLGRPYEQYF. The DNA for the CDR3 is TGTGCCAGCAGCTTGGGCAGGCCCTACGAGCAGTACTTC.

The chain employs TRBV6-5 and TRBJ2-7; no reliable D call. This CDR3 is 11 amino acids long. Germline CDR1 is MNHEY and CDR2 is SVGAGI. Trimming removed 4 bases at V and 5 bases at J, with 6 bases between. The CDR3 protein is CASSSRNEQYF. The CDR3 nucleotides are TGTGCCAGCAGTTCAAGGAACGAGCAGTACTTC.

In the case of this clone: At one end the junction does not follow the germline gene, possibly because of a read error. The chain joins TRBV5-1 to TRBJ2-5; the D gene is possibly TRBD1 (5 bases). The end of the DNA fits TRBJ2-7 better, so the J call may be wrong. CDR1 is SGHRS, CDR2 YFSETQ, per germline. This CDR3 spans 16 amino acids. The CDR3 nucleotides read TGCGCCAGCAGTTTGGCGACAGTTCCATCCAACTACGAGCAGTACTTC. Translated, it gives CASSLATVPSNYEQYF.

The chain carries TRBV19 and TRBJ2-5; D gene ambiguous. Germline CDR1 and CDR2: LNHDA and SQIVND (reference sequence). Trimming stripped 3 bases from V and 5 bases from J, with 19 bases between. The CDR3 sequence is 16 residues long. The DNA of the CDR3 is TGTGCCAGTAGTATGGGCCTAGAGAGTCGGTGGGAGACCCAGTACTTC. Translated, it gives CASSMGLESRWETQYF.

The gene calls are TRBV27 and TRBJ2-2; TRBD1 matches at 9 bases. With 4 bases clipped from V and 5 bases from J, the junction kept 5 bases outside the gene matches. The CDR3 spans 15 residues. CDR1 and CDR2 from the germline V gene are MNHEY and SMNVEV (reference sequence). The CDR3 nucleotides are TGTGCCAGCAGTTCGTCCGGGACAGGGACCGGGGAGCTGTTTTTT. Translation gives CASSSSGTGTGELFF.

This clone was observed a few times. The chain recombines TRBV4-1 with TRBJ1-5; a possible D gene is TRBD1 (6 bases). The V gene lost 8 bases and the J gene lost 0 bases, with 11 bases spanning the gap. The CDR3 is made up of 14 amino acids. Germline V lookup: CDR1 MGHRA, CDR2 YSYEKL. The CDR3 DNA follows: TGCGCCAGCCGGGGGCCGGGTAGCAATCAGCCCCAGCATTTT. This codes for CASRGPGSNQPQHF.

The rearrangement links TRBV27 to TRBJ1-6; no firm D call. The CDR3 length is 13 residues. The V gene lost 2 bases and the J gene lost 8 bases, with 7 bases spanning the gap. The germline V gene has CDR1 MNHEY and CDR2 SMNVEV (reference sequence). The CDR3 DNA reads TGTGCCAGCAGTTTACGCAAAGATTCACCCCTCCACTTT. It specifies CASSLRKDSPLHF.

For this clone: Compared with germline, one end of the junction differs, possibly owing to a read error. This chain uses TRBV2 with TRBJ1-1, with 10 nucleotides matching TRBD1. The CDR3 has 13 residues. In germline, CDR1 is SNHLY, CDR2 FYNNEI. This CDR3 is CASLNYRDRGKLF. DNA of the CDR3: TGTGCCAGTTTGAACTACCGGGACAGGGGTAAACTCTTT.